The rows below give T cell receptor beta chains drawn from one sample of a study of shared T cell receptors in the human thymus. The protocol was immunoSEQ multiplex PCR, while the TCRdb copy is restricted to in-frame clones and leaves out a portion. The sample has hundreds of thousands of clones; approximately 87% are singletons. This same sample was also taken into another study, of human thymus T cells.

The sequenced sample was thymocytes. The receptors were sampled from a boy in the first two years of life with a congenital heart defect. Each CDR3 is given with its conserved first and last residue. Each record gives: D gene, J gene, V gene, clone size, CDR3 protein, CDR3 DNA. The D gene is left open where the match is weak. Not all rows give a size; the values are once, few, many and, for expanded clones, a class.

>-|TRBJ2-1|TRBV15|-
CATSRDSEDLTYNEQFF
TGTGCCACCAGCAGAGATTCGGAGGATTTAACCTACAATGAGCAGTTCTTC
>TRBD2|TRBJ2-1|TRBV4-3|-
CASSQVVSGRVYNEQFF
TGCGCCAGCAGCCAAGTAGTTAGCGGGAGGGTTTACAATGAGCAGTTCTTC
>TRBD1|TRBJ1-5|TRBV7-2|-
CASSGRTGTGGPNQPQHF
TGTGCCAGCAGCGGTAGAACCGGGACAGGGGGCCCCAATCAGCCCCAGCATTTT
>-|TRBJ2-4|TRBV6-5|-
CASSYRRGVYKNIQYF
TGTGCCAGCAGTTATCGCCGAGGCGTCTACAAAAACATTCAGTACTTC
>-|TRBJ1-2|TRBV7-9|-
CASSPHLQGGYGYTF
TGTGCCAGCAGCCCCCACCTACAGGGTGGCTATGGCTACACCTTC
>-|TRBJ2-1|TRBV7-2|-
CASSLGFERPIYNEQFF
TGTGCCAGCAGCTTAGGGTTTGAGCGACCTATTTACAATGAGCAGTTCTTC
>-|TRBJ1-1|TRBV27|-
CASSPSDRSPGNVSPTEAFF
TGTGCCAGCAGTCCTTCGGATCGGTCACCAGGGAATGTAAGTCCCACTGAAGCTTTCTTT
>-|TRBJ2-7|TRBV19|-
CASNFGIGSGEQYF
TGTGCCAGTAACTTCGGGATAGGGTCGGGAGAGCAGTACTTC
>-|TRBJ2-7|TRBV4-1|-
CASSQDLNSGGAYEQYF
TGCGCCAGCAGCCAAGATCTGAATAGCGGAGGGGCCTACGAGCAGTACTTC
>TRBD1|TRBJ2-4|TRBV19|-
CASSQPSGDRVNIQYF
TGTGCCAGTAGTCAGCCGTCCGGGGACAGGGTGAACATTCAGTACTTC
>TRBD1|TRBJ2-3|TRBV7-2|-
CASSRRQGGQNPQYF
TGTGCCAGCAGCAGACGACAGGGGGGGCAGAATCCGCAGTATTTT
>-|TRBJ2-7|TRBV11-3|-
CASSRGLGEQYF
TGTGCCAGCAGCCGAGGACTGGGCGAGCAGTACTTC
>TRBD2|TRBJ2-7|TRBV5-1|-
CASSLTSLAGERYEQYF
TGCGCCAGCAGCCTCACGTCTCTAGCGGGAGAGCGCTACGAGCAGTACTTC
>-|TRBJ1-2|TRBV5-4|few
CASSPWRDRNDYGYTF
TGTGCCAGCAGCCCGTGGAGGGATCGGAATGACTATGGCTACACCTTC
>-|TRBJ2-5|TRBV7-9|-
CASSHERRQETQYF
TGTGCCAGCAGCCACGAGCGGCGGCAAGAGACCCAGTACTTC
>-|TRBJ1-2|TRBV11-3|-
CASSLDGPDYGYTF
TGTGCCAGCAGCTTAGATGGGCCCGATTATGGCTACACCTTC
>TRBD2|TRBJ2-1|TRBV27|once
CASSVKLAGNEQFF
TGTGCCAGCAGTGTTAAGCTAGCGGGCAATGAGCAGTTCTTC
>TRBD1|TRBJ1-3|TRBV10-1|-
CASSVGQASSGNTIYF
TGCGCCAGCAGTGTAGGACAGGCAAGCTCTGGAAACACCATATATTTT